The source of this T cell receptor beta chain is a study of technical replicates of blood from several donors. The method was immunoSEQ multiplex PCR; TCRdb's version includes in-frame clones alone and lacks a portion of them. The table lists 65,000 to 95,000 clones, 65% to 90% of them singletons. Germline V gene lookup returns CDR1 SGHRS and CDR2 YFSETQ. The CDR3 length is 16 residues. With V trimmed by 0 bases and J by 2 bases, 5 bases remained unmatched. This TCR came from a human donor in good health. Some clones in this sample may be carry-over from other donors' samples. Sequenced: PBMCs. This rearrangement joins TRBV5-1 to TRBJ1-3; 7 positions match TRBD1. In DNA form, the CDR3 reads TGCGCCAGCAGCTTGGGATCAGGGGGGACTGGAAACACCATATATTTT. This gives the protein CASSLGSGGTGNTIYF. The full variable domain, its missing parts supplied by reference TRBV5-1 and TRBJ1-3, is KAGVTQTPRYLIKTRGQQVTLSCSPISGHRSVSWYQQTPGQGLQFLFEYFSETQRNKGNFPGRFSGRQFSNSRSEMNVSTLELGDSALYLCASSLGSGGTGNTIYFGEGSWLTVV.